This TCR beta chain was profiled in a study of T cells in localized non-small cell lung cancer. The CDR3 contains 16 residues. Germline loops: CDR1 GTSNPN, CDR2 SVGIG (reference sequence). V gave up 1 base and J gave up 5 bases; unmatched junction bases: 9. General study points: Across samples, adjacent lung featured a median around 55 of the top 100 tumor clones. Uninvolved adjacent lung had the highest recorded T cell clonality, with tumor below it.

Profiling relied on immunoSEQ multiplex PCR, and the TCRdb table lists in-frame clones only, not all of them. Seen here are tens of thousands of clones, roughly nine tenths observed once, and the top ten hold 0.95% to 1.3%. Concerning this clone itself: What it binds is unknown.

The origin of this receptor is a woman aged 40-75 years with stage I lung adenocarcinoma. Specimen: peripheral blood, collected before any cancer treatment. The chain has TRBV30 and TRBJ1-5; the match to TRBD1 covers 9 bases. CDR3 in amino acids: CAWSASGTGTDQPQHF. The DNA for the CDR3 is TGTGCCTGGAGTGCCTCCGGGACAGGGACGGATCAGCCCCAGCATTTT.